A single sample is the source of the 21 T cell receptor beta chains below, sequenced in a study of radiotherapy plus CTLA-4 blockade in lung cancer. Libraries were prepared by immunoSEQ multiplex PCR; TCRdb keeps only in-frame clonotypes and omits some of them. The repertoire includes 80,000 or so clones, approximately 84% of them detected once, and approximately 0.79% sits in the top ten. The source material was peripheral blood, sampled from a patient treated with radiotherapy plus ipilimumab. Receptors were obtained from a human donor with non-small cell lung cancer who had stable disease on radiotherapy plus ipilimumab.

This clone has a single count. This chain joins TRBV6-1 and TRBJ1-2; D is perhaps TRBD1 (5 bases). V gave up 0 bases and J gave up 4 bases, with 12 bases separating them. The CDR3 length is 15 residues. Looked up from germline, CDR1 is MNHNS and CDR2 is SASEGT. Here the CDR3 reads CASSEAGGHPYGYTF. As DNA, the CDR3 is TGTGCCAGCAGTGAAGCAGGAGGACATCCCTATGGCTACACCTTC.

This chain links TRBV23-1 with TRBJ2-3; D possibly corresponds to TRBD2 (6 bases). TRBV23-1 is known as an ORF, though its function is uncertain. Trimming shortened V by 3 bases and J by 0 bases, and 10 bases separated the two germline ends. This CDR3 has 15 residues. In DNA form, the CDR3 reads TGCGCCAGCAGTCAGTGGGGGGACAGCACAGATACGCAGTATTTT. Translated, it gives CASSQWGDSTDTQYF.

The V gene is TRBV5-1, the J gene TRBJ2-7, with 9 bases that match TRBD2. CDR3 length equals 17 residues. Germline CDR1 is SGHRS and CDR2 is YFSETQ. Germline trimming cut 1 base from V and 5 bases from J; bases unmatched to any gene: 13. The CDR3 region is CASSLLGLAGSFNEQYF. The CDR3 DNA reads TGCGCCAGCAGCTTGCTGGGGCTAGCGGGGAGCTTCAACGAGCAGTACTTC.

The DNA for the CDR3 is TGTGCCAGCAGCTCCCGTCCGACACCGAACACTGAAGCTTTCTTT. Translation gives CASSSRPTPNTEAFF. The chain links TRBV7-8 to TRBJ1-1, with unresolved D. CDR1 is SGHVS, CDR2 FQNEAQ, per germline. The V end lost 4 bases, the J end lost 1 base, and 13 bases lay between the germline ends. The CDR3 totals 15 residues.

The rearrangement joins TRBV30 to TRBJ2-2; TRBD1 is a possible D gene (7 bases). The CDR3 extends over 13 amino acids. Germline loops: CDR1 GTSNPN, CDR2 SVGIG (reference sequence). Trimming took off 5 bases at V and 5 bases at J, with 12 bases between the two ends. The CDR3: CAWATGRTGELFF. Written as DNA, the CDR3 is TGTGCCTGGGCGACAGGGAGGACCGGGGAGCTGTTTTTT.

This clone has more than one count but fewer than ten. This sequence joins TRBV29-1 and TRBJ2-1; TRBD2 matches at 11 bases. J was trimmed by 3 bases and V by 4 bases; bases with no gene match: 11. The CDR3 spans 17 residues. Germline CDR1 is SQVTM and CDR2 is ANQGSEA. The CDR3 loop reads CSVGGLAGVRGYNEQFF. The CDR3 region has the DNA TGCAGCGTTGGCGGACTAGCGGGCGTCAGAGGCTACAATGAGCAGTTCTTC.

This clone was seen a single time. The rearrangement links TRBV18 to TRBJ2-3; the D gene is possibly TRBD2 (5 bases). With 2 bases removed from V and 0 bases from J, the gap between germline ends came to 15 bases. Germline CDR1 and CDR2: KGHSH and LQKENI. The CDR3 spans 17 residues. The CDR3 spells CASSPMGSGTSTDTQYF. The CDR3 DNA reads as TGTGCCAGCTCACCAATGGGGAGCGGAACTAGCACAGATACGCAGTATTTT.

The chain has TRBV28 and TRBJ2-7; D call uncertain. CDR3 length: 12 amino acids. V lost 3 bases to trimming and J lost 4 bases, with 7 bases between them. CDR1 and CDR2 from the germline V gene are MDHEN and SYDVKM. The CDR3 here is CASSLIAYEQYF. The CDR3 DNA follows: TGTGCCAGCAGTTTGATAGCTTACGAGCAGTACTTC.

As to this clone: The limits of the CDR3 on the DNA are not certain, so only TCRdb's listed CDR3 is given. The chain has TRBV21-1 and TRBJ2-3; the D call TRBD1 from the table was never checked on the DNA. TRBV21-1 is given as a pseudogene. With termini counted, the CDR3 has 19 amino acids. The CDR3 is CASSKDWGQGAWGTDTQYF.

The chain uses TRBV28 and TRBJ1-1, with D tentatively TRBD1 (5 bases). The CDR3 covers 13 residues. CDR1 MDHEN and CDR2 SYDVKM come from the germline V gene. V lost 6 bases to trimming and J lost 7 bases, with 15 bases between them. The CDR3: CASSLGEVGEAFF. CDR3 nucleotides: TGTGCCAGCAGCTTAGGGGAGGTAGGTGAAGCTTTCTTT.

This chain links TRBV6-1 with TRBJ2-7; D is unclear. Germline values: CDR1 MNHNS, CDR2 SASEGT. Trimming took 6 bases from V and 5 from J, leaving 11 bases between them. There are 12 residues in the CDR3. This CDR3 is CASSLIGDEQYF. The CDR3 coding sequence is TGTGCCAGCAGCCTAATAGGCGACGAGCAGTACTTC.

This clone was found a few times. This sequence joins TRBV11-2 and TRBJ2-5, with 16 bases fitting TRBD2. This CDR3 has 18 amino acids. Trimming cost V 3 bases and J 2 bases; bases outside gene matches: 6. Germline V lookup: CDR1 SGHAT, CDR2 FQNNGV. DNA of the CDR3: TGTGCCAGCAGCTTGGGGACTAGCGGGGGGGCTGGTCAAGAGACCCAGTACTTC. Translating it yields CASSLGTSGGAGQETQYF.

The chain is built from TRBV9 and TRBJ2-2, with D uncertain. Germline V gives CDR1 SGDLS, CDR2 YYNGEE. V was clipped by 0 bases and J by 6 bases, with 9 bases between them. The CDR3 sequence is 14 residues long. The CDR3: CASSVAVGPGELFF. As DNA, the CDR3 is TGTGCCAGCAGCGTAGCAGTCGGTCCCGGGGAGCTGTTTTTT.

This clone was counted once. The J gene is TRBJ2-7, the V gene TRBV5-1; 10 positions agree with TRBD2. The CDR3 contains 18 residues. Germline V gives CDR1 SGHRS, CDR2 YFSETQ. V trimming: 0 bases; J trimming: 5 bases; junction bases outside the gene matches: 14. CDR3 residues: CASSLAPIGLAGVNEQYF. The CDR3 DNA reads TGCGCCAGCAGCTTGGCACCTATTGGGCTAGCGGGAGTCAACGAGCAGTACTTC.

The chain couples TRBV18 to TRBJ2-3, with 8 bases matching TRBD2. The V gene end was trimmed by 4 bases and the J gene end by 2 bases; junction bases not matched to a gene: 5. From germline, CDR1 is KGHSH and CDR2 LQKENI. The CDR3 sequence is 15 residues long. The chain's CDR3 is CASSQVAGSTDTQYF. CDR3 sequence (DNA): TGTGCCAGCTCACAGGTAGCGGGGTCCACAGATACGCAGTATTTT.

The rearrangement joins TRBV5-4 to TRBJ2-2; perhaps TRBD2 as D (6 bases). Germline V gives CDR1 SGHNT, CDR2 YYREEE (reference sequence). V lost 0 bases and J lost 6, with 15 bases in between. This CDR3 comprises 16 residues. The chain's CDR3 is CASSLGSIRGSGELFF. CDR3 coding DNA: TGTGCCAGCAGCTTGGGGTCGATACGGGGGTCCGGGGAGCTGTTTTTT. Based on the CDR3 plus reference TRBV5-4 and TRBJ2-2, the full variable domain is ETGVTQSPTHLIKTRGQQVTLRCSSQSGHNTVSWYQQALGQGPQFIFQYYREEENGRGNFPPRFSGLQFPNYSSELNVNALELDDSALYLCASSLGSIRGSGELFFGEGSRLTVL.

The J gene is TRBJ2-7, the V gene TRBV19; 7 nucleotides agree with TRBD1. V lost 4 bases and J lost 3; bases outside the gene matches: 3. Per the germline V gene, CDR1 is LNHDA and CDR2 is SQIVND (reference sequence). The CDR3 spans 13 residues. The CDR3 protein is CASSTRQGYEQYF. In DNA, the CDR3 is TGTGCCAGTAGTACTCGACAGGGCTACGAGCAGTACTTC.

The chain's CDR3 is CASSLGAGQETQYF. The DNA for the CDR3 is TGTGCCAGCAGCTTAGGGGCAGGACAAGAGACCCAGTACTTC. The J gene is TRBJ2-5, the V gene TRBV7-8; D is unresolved. Trimming shortened V by 1 base and J by 2 bases, and 8 bases separated the two germline ends. The CDR3 is made up of 14 amino acids. Germline CDR1 and CDR2: SGHVS and FQNEAQ.

This rearrangement joins TRBV28 to TRBJ1-6; TRBD1 might be the D (5 bases). This CDR3 spans 14 amino acids. Germline assignment: CDR1 MDHEN and CDR2 SYDVKM. V lost 2 bases and J lost 10, with 12 bases in between. The CDR3 loop reads CASSLAQGGSPLHF. In DNA form, the CDR3 reads TGTGCCAGCAGTTTAGCTCAGGGAGGATCACCCCTCCACTTT.

The chain recombines TRBV28 with TRBJ2-1; either TRBD1 or TRBD2 may fit D (5 bases each). The V gene's germline CDR1 is MDHEN and CDR2 SYDVKM. This CDR3 contains 16 residues. V lost 2 bases and J 2 bases, leaving 13 bases between the germline ends. CDR3 sequence: CASSLQGGGTYNEQFF. The CDR3 coding sequence is TGTGCCAGCAGTTTACAGGGTGGGGGTACCTACAATGAGCAGTTCTTC.

The chain is built from TRBV28 and TRBJ2-5; 7 nucleotides agree with TRBD2. Germline V lookup: CDR1 MDHEN, CDR2 SYDVKM. CDR3 size: 14 residues. J gave up 5 bases and V 6 bases, and 9 bases lay outside the gene matches. CDR3: CASSSGGGKETQYF. DNA for the CDR3: TGTGCCAGCAGCTCCGGGGGAGGGAAGGAGACCCAGTACTTC.